This T cell receptor (beta chain) was documented in a study of control samples from healthy donors and cancer patients. From germline, CDR1 is SGHNT and CDR2 YENEEA. The CDR3 spans 14 residues. V lost 4 bases and J lost 7, with 13 bases in between. Clones were sequenced by immunoSEQ multiplex PCR, and TCRdb holds only the in-frame ones, with some missing. Counted here are 130,000 or so clones, about nine tenths occurring once; the ten biggest clones make up around 9%. This clone has a handful of counts. The chain couples TRBV11-3 to TRBJ1-4; TRBD1 might be the D (5 bases). What was sequenced was blood. This receptor was identified in a middle-aged man in good health. CDR3 in amino acids: CASSYGGFSEKLFF. CDR3 DNA: TGTGCCAGCAGCTACGGGGGTTTTTCTGAAAAACTGTTTTTT. The variable domain in full, completed from reference TRBV11-3 and TRBJ1-4, reads EAGVVQSPRYKIIEKKQPVAFWCNPISGHNTLYWYLQNLGQGPELLIRYENEEAVDDSQLPKDRFSAERLKGVDSTLKIQPAELGDSAVYLCASSYGGFSEKLFFGSGTQLSVL.